The rows below give T cell receptor beta chains drawn from one sample of a study of control samples from healthy donors and cancer patients. Sequencing used immunoSEQ multiplex PCR; TCRdb keeps in-frame clones, though not all of them. The sample lists around 250,000 clones, over 70% occurring once. Sequenced: PBMCs. These receptors all come from a woman aged 55-69 years with lung cancer. CDR3s include the opening cysteine and the closing phenylalanine or tryptophan. A D gene is named only where the DNA matches it firmly. Clone size appears in some rows only: once, few, many, or a class for an expanded clone.

TRBD1 TRBJ1-2 NA TRBV11-2 CASSGGQGLGYTF TGTGCCAGCAGCGGCGGACAGGGGCTAGGCTACACCTTC
NA TRBJ1-3 NA TRBV6-5 CASSSSRAVGNTIYF NA
NA TRBJ2-3 once TRBV19 CASSIISMPPEADTQYF TGTGCCAGTAGTATTATTTCCATGCCACCAGAAGCAGATACGCAGTATTTT
TRBD2 TRBJ2-3 NA TRBV29-1 CSVEGERGITDTQYF TGCAGCGTTGAGGGCGAGCGGGGGATCACAGATACGCAGTATTTT
NA TRBJ1-2 NA TRBV5-1 CASSLKEGGYGYTF TGCGCCAGCAGCTTAAAGGAAGGCGGCTATGGCTACACCTTC
TRBD2 TRBJ2-2 NA TRBV5-1 CASSATSGRTGELFF TGCGCCAGCAGCGCAACTAGCGGGAGAACCGGGGAGCTGTTTTTT
NA TRBJ1-1 NA TRBV28 CASSLVTNTEAFF TGTGCCAGCAGTTTAGTAACGAACACTGAAGCTTTCTTT
NA TRBJ1-1 NA TRBV28 CASSLRSEGGIAFF TGTGCCAGCAGTTTGAGATCGGAGGGAGGGATAGCTTTCTTT
NA TRBJ2-2 NA TRBV7-9 CASSLAGSLRGTGELFF TGTGCCAGCAGCTTAGCGGGCTCCCTTCGAGGCACCGGGGAGCTGTTTTTT
NA TRBJ2-2 NA TRBV10-2 CASLVPVNTGELFF TGCGCCAGCCTCGTTCCAGTCAACACCGGGGAGCTGTTTTTT
TRBD1 TRBJ1-5 once TRBV2 CASSGQGVEQPQHF TGTGCCAGCAGCGGACAGGGGGTCGAACAGCCCCAGCATTTT
TRBD2 TRBJ2-3 NA TRBV5-1 CASSLVATSGSLATDTQYF TGCGCCAGCAGCTTGGTTGCGACTAGCGGGAGTTTGGCCACAGATACGCAGTATTTT
NA TRBJ2-4 NA TRBV5-8 CASNVAKNIQYF TGTGCCAGCAACGTGGCCAAAAACATTCAGTACTTC
TRBD1 TRBJ2-1 NA TRBV7-3 CASSLDRGEYNEQFF TGTGCCAGCAGCTTGGACAGGGGGGAATACAATGAGCAGTTCTTC
TRBD1 TRBJ2-2 NA TRBV5-1 CASSFQTGFGNTGELFF TGCGCCAGCAGCTTTCAGACAGGGTTCGGGAACACCGGGGAGCTGTTTTTT
TRBD1 TRBJ2-5 once TRBV5-1 CASSLARGQGETQYF TGCGCCAGCAGCTTGGCGAGGGGGCAAGGGGAGACCCAGTACTTC
NA TRBJ2-6 NA TRBV28 CASSLGTSGANVLTF TGTGCCAGCAGCCTCGGAACCTCTGGGGCCAACGTCCTGACTTTC
TRBD2 TRBJ2-7 NA TRBV28 CASSLLAGDSEQYF TGTGCCAGCAGCCTTCTAGCGGGAGACTCCGAGCAGTACTTC
TRBD2 TRBJ2-2 NA TRBV9 CASSVIAGDTGELFF TGTGCCAGCAGCGTCATCGCGGGGGACACCGGGGAGCTGTTTTTT
NA TRBJ2-5 NA TRBV7-8 CASSLARLARRQTQYF TGTGCCAGCAGCTTAGCGCGGCTAGCGCGACGACAGACCCAGTACTTC
NA TRBJ1-4 once TRBV2 CASSGQFEKLFF TGTGCCAGCAGCGGCCAGTTTGAAAAACTGTTTTTT
NA TRBJ2-1 NA TRBV18 CASSPTLGSQSSYNEQFF TGTGCCAGCTCACCAACACTGGGGTCCCAGAGCTCCTACAATGAGCAGTTCTTC